These 10 T cell receptor beta chains were sequenced from one sample in a study of molecular identifiers for immune sequencing clone quantification. TCRdb re-called the PCR reads through MiXCR, storing one row per CDR3 protein. In the table there are nearly 650,000 distinct CDR3 sequences, roughly 25% of which are singletons. The sequenced sample was naive CD8+ T cells from blood, with Jurkat cell RNA spiked in. This sample's subset: FACS-sorted CD8+CD4-CCR7+CD45RA+ naive T cells. The receptor source for this set is a human donor in good health. Some libraries in this study had Jurkat cell RNA spiked in.

For this clonotype: Being one base from a much bigger clone, this may be a read error. The chain links TRBV10-3 to TRBJ1-1, with unresolved D. The CDR3 contains 12 residues. CDR1 ENHRY and CDR2 SYGVKD come from the germline V gene. The CDR3 loop reads CPISQMNTEAFF. CDR3 coding DNA: TGTCCCATCAGTCAGATGAACACTGAAGCTTTCTTT.

This clonotype has ten or more counts. V and J are TRBV28 and TRBJ2-7, with TRBD1 as a possible D gene (5 bases). CDR3 size: 13 residues. Trimming removed 2 bases at V and 5 bases at J, with 10 bases between. Germline V lookup: CDR1 MDHEN, CDR2 SYDVKM. CDR3 DNA: TGTGCCAGCAGTTTACAGGGTACCGACGAGCAGTACTTC. Amino acids: CASSLQGTDEQYF.

In its sample, this clonotype was seen many times. The gene calls are TRBV4-3 and TRBJ1-4, with D unclear. In germline, CDR1 is LGHNA, CDR2 YSLEER. V lost 0 bases to trimming and J lost 8 bases, with 22 bases between them. The CDR3 is 18 residues long. CDR3 protein: CASSQDQAGRASGEKLFF. The CDR3 DNA is TGCGCCAGCAGCCAAGATCAGGCCGGGAGGGCGTCTGGAGAAAAACTGTTTTTT.

This clonotype was detected ten times or more. The chain employs TRBV6-6 and TRBJ1-1; D remains unclear. Looked up from germline, CDR1 is MNHNY and CDR2 is SVGAGI (reference sequence). The CDR3 sequence is 15 residues long. V was trimmed by 0 bases and J by 5 bases, leaving 13 bases between them. The CDR3: CASSYSMEVGTEAFF. The CDR3, as DNA: TGTGCCAGCAGTTACTCGATGGAGGTAGGGACTGAAGCTTTCTTT.

Comment on this clonotype: It may be a read error: a sequence one base away is much more abundant. The gene calls are TRBV7-9 and TRBJ1-5; D is possibly TRBD1 (5 bases). Germline CDR1 and CDR2: SEHNR and FQNEAQ (reference sequence). This CDR3 comprises 14 residues. CDR3 loop: CVSTGLGSNQPQHF. The CDR3, as DNA: TGTGTCAGCACGGGGCTGGGGAGCAATCAGCCCCAGCATTTT.

This rearrangement joins TRBV6-2 or TRBV6-3 to TRBJ1-1, with D tentatively TRBD1 (5 bases). Germline lookup yields CDR1 MNHEY and CDR2 SVGEGT. This CDR3 has 16 residues. V gave up 4 bases and J gave up 0 bases, with 15 bases separating them. The CDR3 loop reads CASSSLQVTMNTEAFF. The CDR3 DNA follows: TGTGCCAGCAGTTCCTTACAGGTAACAATGAACACTGAAGCTTTCTTT.

V is TRBV13 and J is TRBJ2-5; the D gene could be TRBD1 or TRBD2 (5 bases each). V was cut by 4 bases and J by 1 base, with 10 bases left in between. This CDR3 spans 14 amino acids. In germline, CDR1 is PRHDT, CDR2 FYEKMQ (reference sequence). CDR3 bases: TGTGCCAGCAGCTATAGGGACCCCCAAGAGACCCAGTACTTC. Encoded protein: CASSYRDPQETQYF. The full variable domain, rest sourced from reference TRBV13 and TRBJ2-5, is AAGVIQSPRHLIKEKRETATLKCYPIPRHDTVYWYQQGPGQDPQFLISFYEKMQSDKGSIPDRFSAQQFSDYHSELNMSSLELGDSALYFCASSYRDPQETQYFGPGTRLLVL.

This clonotype was detected many times. The rearrangement joins TRBV5-4 to TRBJ2-7; 8 nucleotides line up with TRBD2. CDR1 and CDR2 from the germline V gene are SGHNT and YYREEE (reference sequence). With 1 base clipped from V and 4 bases from J, the junction kept 4 bases outside the gene matches. The CDR3 contains 14 residues. The CDR3 reads CASSLMAGGYEQYF. Here the CDR3 DNA reads TGTGCCAGCAGCTTGATGGCGGGGGGTTACGAGCAGTACTTC.

The V and J genes are TRBV12-3 or TRBV12-4 and TRBJ2-3; D gene uncertain. The CDR3 length is 15 residues. V was clipped by 5 bases and J by 2 bases, with 14 bases between them. The CDR3 protein is CASSRFSPYTDTQYF. CDR3 nucleotide sequence: TGTGCCAGCAGTCGATTTAGCCCCTACACAGATACGCAGTATTTT.

This clonotype appeared a few times. V usage is TRBV27 and J usage is TRBJ2-2; D gene unclear. This CDR3 spans 13 amino acids. The germline V gene encodes CDR1 MNHEY and CDR2 SMNVEV (reference sequence). The ends were cut back, 10 bases at V and 4 bases at J, with 13 bases in the middle. CDR3 coding DNA: TGTGCCACCCGTAGCTTGAGCACCGGGGAGCTGTTTTTT. Residues: CATRSLSTGELFF.